This T cell receptor (beta chain) was obtained from a study of metastatic and nonmetastatic thyroid tumors. The overall study: It was across blood and tumor or nodule tissue from malignant and benign thyroid patients that repertoires were compared. Study-level points and caveats: Malignant thyroid tumors reportedly exceeded benign nodules significantly in TCR beta diversity, with the difference appearing in blood and tumor.

Before thyroid surgery, none of the patients had received any treatment. This clone appeared many times. What it recognizes is unknown. How the authors handled the data: Between-group CDR3 differences, defined by clinicopathological status, yielded a distant-metastasis classifier for papillary thyroid cancer. TCRdb reprocessed the PCR reads via MiXCR. The authors' filters were not applied to this entry. The table lists roughly 83,000 clones, more than 12% of them singletons, with roughly 3.9% in the top ten. V dropped 3 bases and J dropped 6 bases, with 9 bases sitting between them. There are 13 residues in the CDR3. Germline V gene sequence: CDR1 LNHNV, CDR2 YYDKDF (reference sequence).

Material: blood. V and J are TRBV15 and TRBJ2-1; D tentatively fits TRBD1 or TRBD2 (5 bases each). This receptor was obtained from a female donor with papillary thyroid cancer or a benign thyroid nodule (not recorded which). Some clones in this sample may be carry-over from other donors' samples. In DNA, the CDR3 is TGTGCCACCAGCAGGGGGGAGCTCAATGAGCAGTTCTTC. It codes for CATSRGELNEQFF.